This TCR beta chain comes out of a study of Graves' ophthalmopathy and Graves' hyperthyroidism. Study-level results: Ophthalmopathy versus stable hyperthyroidism: 13-signature model gave less than 90% sensitivity, less than 82% specificity.

Orbital computed tomography, thyroid ultrasound, TRAb, serum thyroxine and clinical symptoms formed the basis of diagnosis. This clonotype was picked up a small number of times. The antigen is unknown. RNA transcripts were the source from which TCR beta CDR3 regions were amplified. A first-round RT-PCR used HTBI primers, followed by a second-round multiplex PCR. TCRdb independently ran MiXCR on the multiplex PCR reads; one entry per CDR3 protein. The data contain hundreds of thousands of distinct CDR3 sequences, 20% to 25% of them singletons. V shed 3 bases, J shed 2 bases, and the junction held 5 bases outside the gene matches. The CDR3 consists of 15 residues.

The origin of this receptor is a woman between 50 and 59 years old with Graves' ophthalmopathy. This chain joins TRBV12-3 or TRBV12-4 and TRBJ2-7; TRBD1 matches at 9 bases. Sequenced material: peripheral blood. The CDR3 reads CASSFRDRVPYEQYF. The CDR3, as DNA: TGTGCCAGCAGTTTCCGGGACAGGGTCCCCTACGAGCAGTACTTC.